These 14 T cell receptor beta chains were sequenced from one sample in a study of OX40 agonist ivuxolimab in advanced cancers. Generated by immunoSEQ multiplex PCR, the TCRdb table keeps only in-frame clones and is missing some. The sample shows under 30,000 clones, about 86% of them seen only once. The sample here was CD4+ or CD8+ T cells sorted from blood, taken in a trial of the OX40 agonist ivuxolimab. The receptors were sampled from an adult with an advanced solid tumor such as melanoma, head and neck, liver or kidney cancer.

CDR3 in DNA: TGTGCCAGTTCACCGGGAATCCAACAAGAGACCCAGTACTTC. Encoded protein: CASSPGIQQETQYF. The chain recombines TRBV13 with TRBJ2-5; D perhaps matches TRBD2 (5 bases). CDR1 is PRHDT, CDR2 FYEKMQ, per germline (reference sequence). The CDR3 has 14 amino acids. Trimming removed 9 bases from V and 2 bases from J, with 16 bases in between.

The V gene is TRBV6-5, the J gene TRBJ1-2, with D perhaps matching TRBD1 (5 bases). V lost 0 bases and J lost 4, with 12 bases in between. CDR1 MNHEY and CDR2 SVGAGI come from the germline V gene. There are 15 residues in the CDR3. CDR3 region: CASSYSGEGGYGYTF. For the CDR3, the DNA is TGTGCCAGCAGTTACTCAGGGGAGGGAGGCTATGGCTACACCTTC.

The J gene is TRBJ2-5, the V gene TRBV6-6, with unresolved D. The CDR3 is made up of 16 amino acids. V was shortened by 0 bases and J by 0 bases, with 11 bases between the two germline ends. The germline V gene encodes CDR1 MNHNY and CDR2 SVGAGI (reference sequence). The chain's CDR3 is CASSYSLVGNQETQYF. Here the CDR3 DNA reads TGTGCCAGCAGTTACTCTTTGGTGGGTAACCAAGAGACCCAGTACTTC.

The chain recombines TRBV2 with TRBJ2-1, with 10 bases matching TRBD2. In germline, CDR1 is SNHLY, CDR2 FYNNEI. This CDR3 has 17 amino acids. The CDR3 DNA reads TGTGGGGCGTTGGGTAGCGGGGGGCGGAGCTCCTACAATGAGCAGTTCTTC. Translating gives CGALGSGGRSSYNEQFF.

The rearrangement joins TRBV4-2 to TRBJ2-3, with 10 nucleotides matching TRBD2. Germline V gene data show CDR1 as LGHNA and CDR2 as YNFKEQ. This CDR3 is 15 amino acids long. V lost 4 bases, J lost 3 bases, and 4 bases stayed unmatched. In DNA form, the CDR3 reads TGTGCCAGCAGCCGAGGACTAGCGGAGACAGATACGCAGTATTTT. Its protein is CASSRGLAETDTQYF.

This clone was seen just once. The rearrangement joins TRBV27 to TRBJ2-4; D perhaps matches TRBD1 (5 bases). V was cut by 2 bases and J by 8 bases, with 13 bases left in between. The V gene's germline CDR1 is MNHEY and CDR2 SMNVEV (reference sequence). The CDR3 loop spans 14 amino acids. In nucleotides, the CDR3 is TGTGCCAGCAGTTTACAGGGCCCCTTAGACATTCAGTACTTC. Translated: CASSLQGPLDIQYF.

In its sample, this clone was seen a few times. CDR3 sequence reads: CASSPTTGTGFYEQYF. The CDR3 nucleotides read TGTGCCAGCTCCCCAACCACGGGGACAGGGTTTTACGAGCAGTACTTC. The J gene is TRBJ2-7, the V gene TRBV18; TRBD1 agrees at 9 bases. The CDR3 has 16 residues. The ends lost 6 bases at V and 4 bases at J; junction bases unmatched: 13. Germline-derived CDR1 and CDR2 are KGHSH and LQKENI.

The CDR3 reads CASSIAPRGEQFF. The CDR3 DNA sequence: TGTGCCAGTAGTATAGCCCCCCGGGGTGAGCAGTTCTTC. V gene TRBV19 combines with J gene TRBJ2-1, with D perhaps matching TRBD2 (5 bases). Trimming removed 1 base from V and 9 bases from J, with 10 bases in between. The CDR3 covers 13 residues. Germline assignment: CDR1 LNHDA and CDR2 SQIVND (reference sequence).

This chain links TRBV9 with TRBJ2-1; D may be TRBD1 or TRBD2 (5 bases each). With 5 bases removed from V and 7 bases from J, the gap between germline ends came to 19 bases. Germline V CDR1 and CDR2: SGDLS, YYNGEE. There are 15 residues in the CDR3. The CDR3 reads CASRSVGETGNEQFF. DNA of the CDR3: TGTGCCAGCAGATCAGTGGGGGAAACGGGAAATGAGCAGTTCTTC.

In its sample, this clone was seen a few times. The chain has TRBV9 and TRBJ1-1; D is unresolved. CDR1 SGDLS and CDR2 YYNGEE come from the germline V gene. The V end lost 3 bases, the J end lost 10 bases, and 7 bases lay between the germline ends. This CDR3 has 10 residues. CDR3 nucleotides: TGTGCCAGCAGCGGAGGGTCAGCTTTCTTT. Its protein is CASSGGSAFF.

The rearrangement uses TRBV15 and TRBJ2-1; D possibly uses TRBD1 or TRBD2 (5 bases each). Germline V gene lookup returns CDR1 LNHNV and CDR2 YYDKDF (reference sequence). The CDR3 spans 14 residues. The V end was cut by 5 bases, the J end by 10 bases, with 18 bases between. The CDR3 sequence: CATSLRGAKTEQFF. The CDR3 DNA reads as TGTGCCACCAGCTTGAGAGGGGCCAAGACGGAGCAGTTCTTC.

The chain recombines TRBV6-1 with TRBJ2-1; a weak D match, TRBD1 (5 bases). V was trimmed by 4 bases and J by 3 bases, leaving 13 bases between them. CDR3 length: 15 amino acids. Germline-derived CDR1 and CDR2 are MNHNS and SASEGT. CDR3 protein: CASSGMYRNYNEQFF. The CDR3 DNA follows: TGTGCCAGCAGTGGAATGTACAGGAACTACAATGAGCAGTTCTTC.

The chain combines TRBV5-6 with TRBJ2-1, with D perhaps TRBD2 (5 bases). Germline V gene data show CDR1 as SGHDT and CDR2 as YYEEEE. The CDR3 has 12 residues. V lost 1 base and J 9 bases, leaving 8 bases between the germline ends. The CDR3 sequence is CASSLSRGEQFF. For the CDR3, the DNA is TGTGCCAGCAGCTTGTCCCGGGGTGAGCAGTTCTTC.

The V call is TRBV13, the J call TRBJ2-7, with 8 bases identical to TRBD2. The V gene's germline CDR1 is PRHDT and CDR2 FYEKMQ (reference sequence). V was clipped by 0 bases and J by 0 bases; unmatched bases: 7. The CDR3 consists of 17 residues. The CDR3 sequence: CASSLGPGGGSSYEQYF. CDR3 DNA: TGTGCCAGCAGCTTAGGCCCGGGCGGGGGGAGCTCCTACGAGCAGTACTTC.